This T cell receptor (beta chain) was profiled in a study of blood T cell repertoires in COVID-19. Study-wide background: Samples taken during acute and convalescent COVID-19 were collected in the United States, Italy and Spain. The cDNA or gDNA used as material had been derived from T cells, B-cell-depleted T cells, or PBMCs.

One Seattle source followed patients from active infection through their disease course. Original processing notes: Reference gene primer amplification gave nucleated cell count estimates. TCRdb's copy holds only in-frame clones and misses some; the assay was immunoSEQ multiplex PCR. V and J calls and clone size are copied from that table; D and trimming were computed from the DNA. The sample lists roughly 440,000 clones; 70% to 90% were seen once. The CDR3 is 14 amino acids. Germline CDR1 is LGHDT and CDR2 is YNNKEL (reference sequence). V lost 2 bases, J lost 11 bases, and 10 bases stayed unmatched.

The chain joins TRBV3-1 (or the pseudogene TRBV3-2) to TRBJ1-2, with 8 nucleotides matching TRBD1. Source material: peripheral blood. The TCR originated in a woman between 45 and 60 years old with COVID-19, enrolled during active disease. The CDR3 bases are TGTGCCAGCAGCCAATCAGAAGGGACAGGCCTATACACCTTC. It translates to CASSQSEGTGLYTF.